A selection of T cell receptor beta chains follows, all from one sample in a study of shared clonotypes between healthy human individuals. Libraries were prepared by immunoSEQ multiplex PCR; TCRdb keeps only in-frame clonotypes and omits some of them. The data contain some 2,400,000 clones, approximately 96% of them singletons. The material sequenced was naive CD4+ T cells sorted from blood. These receptor sequences come from a man younger than 35 in good health. Each CDR3 is given with its conserved first and last residue. Fields, in order: clone size, J gene, V gene, D gene, CDR3 protein, CDR3 DNA. The D gene is left open where the match is weak. Clone size appears in some rows only: once, few, many, or a class for an expanded clone.

clone_size: -
j_call: TRBJ1-2
v_call: TRBV5-1
d_call: -
cdr3_aa: CASIQVNYGYTF
cdr3_nt: TGCGCCAGCATCCAGGTTAACTATGGCTACACCTTC

clone_size: -
j_call: TRBJ2-3
v_call: TRBV7-9
d_call: -
cdr3_aa: CASSEQGDTQYF
cdr3_nt: TGTGCCAGCAGCGAACAGGGTGATACGCAGTATTTT

clone_size: -
j_call: TRBJ1-2
v_call: TRBV6-5
d_call: TRBD1
cdr3_aa: CASSDRVAGYTF
cdr3_nt: TGTGCCAGCAGTGACAGGGTGGCAGGCTACACCTTC

clone_size: -
j_call: TRBJ2-7
v_call: TRBV19
d_call: TRBD1
cdr3_aa: CASSPRTGHEQYF
cdr3_nt: TGTGCCAGTAGTCCGAGGACAGGGCACGAGCAGTACTTC

clone_size: -
j_call: TRBJ2-2
v_call: TRBV30
d_call: -
cdr3_aa: CAWSVRGGTGELFF
cdr3_nt: TGTGCCTGGAGTGTACGTGGGGGTACCGGGGAGCTGTTTTTT

clone_size: few
j_call: TRBJ2-3
v_call: TRBV6-5
d_call: -
cdr3_aa: CASSYSSEEDTQYF
cdr3_nt: TGTGCCAGCAGTTATTCTAGCGAGGAAGATACGCAGTATTTT

clone_size: -
j_call: TRBJ2-2
v_call: TRBV6-5
d_call: -
cdr3_aa: CASSRGTPNTGELFF
cdr3_nt: TGTGCCAGCAGCCGCGGGACACCGAACACCGGGGAGCTGTTTTTT

clone_size: -
j_call: TRBJ1-1
v_call: TRBV9
d_call: -
cdr3_aa: CASSVVSRPNTEAFF
cdr3_nt: TGTGCCAGCAGCGTAGTGAGTCGGCCAAACACTGAAGCTTTCTTT

clone_size: -
j_call: TRBJ2-5
v_call: TRBV13
d_call: TRBD1
cdr3_aa: CASSASTGIETQYF
cdr3_nt: TGTGCCAGCAGCGCATCGACAGGGATTGAGACCCAGTACTTC

clone_size: -
j_call: TRBJ2-1
v_call: TRBV18
d_call: -
cdr3_aa: CASSQSQGNNEQFF
cdr3_nt: TGTGCCAGCTCACAATCACAGGGAAACAATGAGCAGTTCTTC

clone_size: -
j_call: TRBJ2-1
v_call: TRBV9
d_call: TRBD2
cdr3_aa: CASSVDASGTSSYNEQFF
cdr3_nt: TGTGCCAGCAGCGTAGATGCTAGCGGTACCAGCTCCTACAATGAGCAGTTCTTC